This T cell receptor beta chain was observed in a study of blood T cells in healthy people across ages. Study-level points and caveats: The lack of PBMC sorting stopped any conclusive naive versus antigen-experienced comparison.

This clonotype was observed a handful of times. What it binds is not known. Every sample yielded at least 6.5 million isolated PBMCs. Per sample, no less than 6 micrograms of total RNA were extracted. A J-beta primer mix and a sample-barcoded 5' primer were used in a second PCR of roughly 6 to 12 cycles. A template-switch adaptor containing 12 random nucleotides labeled each cDNA molecule. TCRdb ran MiXCR on the 5' RACE reads and lists one entry per CDR3 protein. The table shows around 650,000 distinct CDR3 sequences, with roughly 43% occurring only once. The V and J ends lost 3 bases and 11 bases respectively, with 16 bases between them. This CDR3 has 14 residues. Germline V gene sequence: CDR1 SGHTA, CDR2 FQGNSA.

This sequence was found in an elderly man in good health. This chain uses TRBV7-2 with TRBJ1-4; maybe TRBD1 (6 bases). Sequencing was done on a sample of blood. The CDR3 spells CASSFRGSFGKLFF. Written as DNA, the CDR3 is TGTGCCAGCAGCTTCAGGGGATCTTTCGGGAAACTGTTTTTT.